This T cell receptor beta chain comes out of a study of control samples from healthy donors and cancer patients. The germline gives CDR1 SGHTA, CDR2 FQGTGA. This CDR3 comprises 16 residues. After removal of 4 bases from V and 10 bases from J, the junction contained 11 bases not matched to a gene. Using immunoSEQ multiplex PCR, the repertoire was profiled, and TCRdb retains in-frame clones only, with some absent. The data hold about 84,000 clones, with 91% observed a single time. The receptor's source is a man aged 25 to 40 in good health. The V gene is TRBV7-3, the J gene TRBJ1-6; 9 bases are a match to TRBD1. The sequencing input was blood. The CDR3 sequence: CASSSRGQGSESPLHF. The CDR3 DNA sequence: TGTGCCAGCAGCTCTCGGGGACAGGGTTCGGAATCACCCCTCCACTTT.